These T cell receptor beta chains were read from a single sample in a study of T cell responses to AZD1222 COVID-19 vaccine. Here immunoSEQ multiplex PCR was the method, and the copy in TCRdb shows in-frame clones only, minus some. The profile covers 15,000 to 20,000 clones, with roughly 76% appearing a single time and 20% to 25% taken by the ten largest. The sequences come from peripheral blood, collected 28 days after the second AZD1222 dose. These receptors originate from an adult who received the AZD1222 COVID-19 vaccine. CDR3s include the opening cysteine and the closing phenylalanine or tryptophan. The D gene is left open where the match is weak. Where a row states a size, it is once, few, many or the class of an expanded clone; other rows omit it.

J gene	clone size	D gene	V gene	CDR3 protein	CDR3 DNA
TRBJ1-2	-	-	TRBV6-5	CASSSGSYGYTF	TGTGCCAGCAGTTCTGGCTCCTATGGCTACACCTTC
TRBJ1-5	-	-	TRBV6-5	CASSYSLRGQPQHF	TGTGCCAGCAGTTACTCCTTAAGGGGTCAGCCCCAGCATTTT
TRBJ2-1	-	TRBD2	TRBV19	CASSIRTSGGFSEQFF	TGTGCCAGTAGTATTAGGACTAGCGGGGGTTTTAGTGAGCAGTTCTTC
TRBJ2-7	-	-	TRBV4-1	CASSHSPLRSTVFHEQYF	TGCGCCAGCAGCCATTCTCCTCTCCGCTCGACAGTTTTCCACGAGCAGTACTTC
TRBJ1-1	-	-	TRBV5-1	CASSLNQNTEAFF	TGCGCCAGCAGCTTGAACCAGAACACTGAAGCTTTCTTT
TRBJ1-4	-	TRBD1	TRBV4-2	CASSQDAGRGGEKLFF	TGTGCCAGCAGCCAAGATGCGGGCAGGGGGGGCGAAAAACTGTTTTTT
TRBJ2-5	-	-	TRBV9	CASSVLGTEQETQYF	TGTGCCAGCAGCGTCTTAGGTACGGAACAAGAGACCCAGTACTTC
TRBJ2-2	-	-	TRBV19	CASSIGPGSTGELFF	TGTGCCAGTAGTATCGGTCCCGGTTCGACCGGGGAGCTGTTTTTT
TRBJ2-7	medium-sized	-	TRBV7-9	CASSLWGHGGQYF	TGTGCCAGCAGCTTATGGGGACATGGTGGGCAGTACTTC
TRBJ1-2	-	TRBD1	TRBV10-3	CAISDLGTGNYGYTF	TGTGCCATCAGTGACTTGGGGACAGGGAACTATGGCTACACCTTC
TRBJ2-2	few	-	TRBV5-5	CASSYRPTGSGELFF	TGTGCCAGCAGCTATCGTCCGACAGGATCCGGGGAGCTGTTTTTT
TRBJ2-7	-	-	TRBV2	CASTVGTYGSYEQYF	TGTGCCAGCACCGTGGGGACCTATGGAAGCTACGAGCAGTACTTC
TRBJ2-5	-	TRBD2	TRBV7-2	CASSLQRGKETQYF	TGTGCCAGCAGCTTACAGCGGGGGAAAGAGACCCAGTACTTC
TRBJ2-3	-	-	TRBV19	CASSKAQSYSTDTQYF	TGTGCCAGTAGTAAGGCTCAGAGTTATAGCACAGATACGCAGTATTTT
TRBJ2-2	-	-	TRBV21-1	CASSKEGVRKRWDREKGNLGELFF	TGTGCCAGCAGCAAGGAGGGTGTAAGAAAAAGGTGGGACAGGGAGAAGGGGAACCTAGGGGAGCTGTTTTTT
TRBJ2-2	-	-	TRBV19	CASSSGLVTGELFF	TGTGCCAGTAGTTCGGGCTTGGTCACCGGGGAGCTGTTTTTT
TRBJ1-5	-	TRBD1	TRBV6-1	CASSDRVRDRVGQPQHF	TGTGCCAGCAGTGATCGGGTTAGGGACAGGGTAGGGCAGCCCCAGCATTTT
TRBJ2-1	-	TRBD2	TRBV11-2	CASSWGRLAGNEQFF	TGTGCCAGCAGCTGGGGTCGACTAGCGGGAAATGAGCAGTTCTTC
TRBJ2-1	-	-	TRBV19	CASSQASYNEQFF	TGTGCCAGTAGCCAGGCGTCCTACAATGAGCAGTTCTTC
TRBJ1-1	-	-	TRBV6-4	CASSYRVGDTEAFF	TGTGCCAGCAGTTACAGGGTGGGGGACACTGAAGCTTTCTTT
TRBJ2-1	-	-	TRBV30	CAWSVPASYNEQFF	TGTGCCTGGAGTGTACCGGCATCCTACAATGAGCAGTTCTTC
TRBJ1-5	-	-	TRBV29-1	CSVGDQPQHF	TGCAGCGTGGGGGATCAGCCCCAGCATTTT
TRBJ1-4	once	TRBD1	TRBV6-5	CASSHTKDREVFF	TGTGCCAGCAGCCACACAAAAGACAGGGAAGTGTTTTTT
TRBJ1-3	-	TRBD1	TRBV19	CASSTHRGSGNTIYF	TGTGCCAGTAGTACCCACAGGGGCTCTGGAAACACCATATATTTT
TRBJ2-7	-	TRBD2	TRBV30	CAWSPRWWEGHEQYF	TGTGCCTGGAGTCCTCGCTGGTGGGAGGGACACGAGCAGTACTTC
TRBJ2-7	-	TRBD1	TRBV7-8	CASSLRQGSSGEQYF	TGTGCCAGCAGCTTAAGACAGGGCAGCTCCGGCGAGCAGTACTTC
TRBJ1-2	-	TRBD1	TRBV7-2	CASSLFGQGATYGYTF	TGTGCCAGCAGCTTATTCGGACAGGGTGCAACCTATGGCTACACCTTC
TRBJ2-4	-	-	TRBV7-2	CASSLDIAKNIQYF	TGTGCCAGCAGCTTAGACATCGCCAAAAACATTCAGTACTTC
TRBJ1-2	-	-	TRBV6-5	CASSRTLGYTF	TGTGCCAGCAGTAGGACTCTCGGCTACACCTTC
TRBJ2-7	-	-	TRBV12-5	CASGSGTYEQYF	TGTGCTAGTGGTTCGGGTACCTACGAGCAGTACTTC
TRBJ2-3	once	-	TRBV6-5	CASSLAADTQYF	TGTGCCAGCAGTTTAGCAGCAGATACGCAGTATTTT
TRBJ2-7	-	TRBD2	TRBV4-2	CARTGGTSGTEPRDEQYF	TGTGCCCGGACAGGAGGAACTAGCGGGACCGAGCCTCGCGACGAGCAGTACTTC
TRBJ2-7	-	TRBD2	TRBV6-5	CASTSGGGAYEQYF	TGTGCCAGCACGTCTGGGGGGGGAGCCTACGAGCAGTACTTC
TRBJ2-2	large	TRBD2	TRBV10-2	CASRWRGYTGELFF	TGCGCCAGCAGATGGCGGGGGTACACCGGGGAGCTGTTTTTT
TRBJ2-1	few	TRBD1	TRBV7-9	CASSQYADRAEQFF	TGTGCCAGCAGCCAATACGCTGACAGGGCTGAGCAGTTCTTC
TRBJ2-7	once	TRBD1	TRBV7-2	CASSFRQGSYEQYF	TGTGCCAGCAGCTTCCGACAGGGGTCCTACGAGCAGTACTTC
TRBJ1-2	-	-	TRBV27	CASSLTGGPPGYTF	TGTGCCAGCAGTTTGACAGGCGGACCGCCGGGCTACACCTTC